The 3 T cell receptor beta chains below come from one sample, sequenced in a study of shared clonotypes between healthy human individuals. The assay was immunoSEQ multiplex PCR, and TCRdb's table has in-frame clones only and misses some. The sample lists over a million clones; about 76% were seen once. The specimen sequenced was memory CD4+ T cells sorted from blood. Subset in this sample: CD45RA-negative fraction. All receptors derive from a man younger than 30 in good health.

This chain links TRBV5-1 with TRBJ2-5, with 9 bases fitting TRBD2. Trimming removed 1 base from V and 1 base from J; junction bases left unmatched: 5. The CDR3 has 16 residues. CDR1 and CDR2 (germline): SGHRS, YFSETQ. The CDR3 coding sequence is TGCGCCAGCAGCTTGCAGGCTAGCGGGGCCCAAGAGACCCAGTACTTC. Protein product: CASSLQASGAQETQYF.

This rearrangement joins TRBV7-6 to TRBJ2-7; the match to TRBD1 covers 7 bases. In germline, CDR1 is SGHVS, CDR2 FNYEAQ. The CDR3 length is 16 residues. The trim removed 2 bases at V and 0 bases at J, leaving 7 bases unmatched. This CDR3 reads CASSLRNRGSSYEQYF. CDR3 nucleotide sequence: TGTGCCAGCAGCTTACGTAACAGGGGAAGCTCCTACGAGCAGTACTTC.

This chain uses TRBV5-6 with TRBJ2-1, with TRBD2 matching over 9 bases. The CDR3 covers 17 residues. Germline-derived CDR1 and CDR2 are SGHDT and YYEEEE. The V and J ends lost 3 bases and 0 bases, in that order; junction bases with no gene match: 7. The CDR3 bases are TGTGCCAGCAGCTCTGGGACTAGCTGGAGCTCCTACAATGAGCAGTTCTTC. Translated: CASSSGTSWSSYNEQFF.